This T cell receptor beta chain was recorded in a study of blood T cells in healthy people across ages. General study findings and limits: Both naive CD4+ cell counts and diversity were greater in long-lived donors than in aged donors.

The CDR3 sequence is 16 residues long. The V segment lost 5 bases and the J segment 1 base; nucleotides outside the gene matches: 5. CDR1 and CDR2 from the germline V gene are LGHDT and YNNKEL (reference sequence). A second about 7 to 12 cycle PCR used barcoded and J-beta primers. TCRdb ran MiXCR on the 5' RACE reads and lists one entry per CDR3 protein. The sample yields about 1 million distinct CDR3 sequences, 40% to 50% seen once. To note about this clonotype: Its antigen is not identified.

This chain connects TRBV3-1 to TRBJ2-3; 11 nucleotides match TRBD2. The TCR comes from a woman in her fifties or sixties in good health. Sample: blood. CDR3 protein: CASSIKLAGGTDTQYF. DNA of the CDR3: TGTGCCAGCAGCATCAAACTAGCGGGAGGCACAGATACGCAGTATTTT.